The sequence of this T cell receptor beta chain was determined in a study of technical replicates of blood from several donors. Repertoires were generated with immunoSEQ multiplex PCR, while TCRdb's copy carries only in-frame clones and drops some. The sample holds over 55,000 clones, more than 85% seen once. The CDR3 covers 13 residues. Germline V gene sequence: CDR1 KGHSH, CDR2 LQKENI. The ends were cut back, 1 base at V and 4 bases at J, with 4 bases in the middle. The source is a human donor in good health. Some clones in this sample may be carry-over from other donors' samples. The sequencing input was PBMCs. The chain joins TRBV18 to TRBJ2-2; D unresolved. Here the CDR3 reads CASSPQSTGELFF. CDR3 bases: TGTGCCAGCTCACCACAGAGCACCGGGGAGCTGTTTTTT.